This record looks at one T cell receptor (beta chain) sequence and its context. The trim removed 3 bases at V and 5 bases at J, leaving 8 bases unmatched. There are 15 residues in the CDR3. Germline assignment: CDR1 SGHNT and CDR2 YYREEE (reference sequence). This sample is part of a study of blood T cell repertoires in COVID-19. About the study: In each case, the material was cDNA or gDNA derived from T cells, B-cell-depleted T cells, or PBMCs.

Sequenced by immunoSEQ multiplex PCR; TCRdb stores in-frame clones only, minus some. The table records roughly 150,000 clones, about 88% of them present only once. The source is a man in his forties or fifties who had recovered from COVID-19. V gene TRBV5-4 combines with J gene TRBJ2-5, with 9 bases matching TRBD1. Sequenced input: peripheral blood. This CDR3 reads CASSYRGHLVETQYF. CDR3 DNA: TGTGCCAGCAGCTACAGGGGGCACCTGGTGGAGACCCAGTACTTC. Together with reference TRBV5-4 and TRBJ2-5, the CDR3 gives the full variable domain: ETGVTQSPTHLIKTRGQQVTLRCSSQSGHNTVSWYQQALGQGPQFIFQYYREEENGRGNFPPRFSGLQFPNYSSELNVNALELDDSALYLCASSYRGHLVETQYFGPGTRLLVL.